The entry below describes one T cell receptor beta chain. The sample is drawn from a study of tumor-infiltrating lymphocytes in primary liver carcinoma. Overall study: Productive TCRbeta read counts per sample ran from roughly 3.4 to 7.5 million and were similar across tissue types.

Germline DNA was also extracted, and blood RNA was taken from unsorted whole blood. A constant-region primer served to make TCR beta cDNA from about 490 ng total RNA. Construction of TCR beta libraries relied on three successive nested multiplex PCR rounds employing slightly modified ARM-PCR. TCRdb recomputed calls from the multiplex PCR reads with MiXCR, one row per CDR3 protein. The data hold hundreds of thousands of distinct CDR3 sequences, with roughly 60% observed a single time. Sequenced material: peripheral blood. This receptor was obtained from a middle-aged man with primary liver carcinoma and hepatitis B virus infection.

This CDR3 reads CASGGSSSYNEQFF. CDR3 nucleotides: TGCGCCAGCGGAGGGAGCAGCTCCTACAATGAGCAGTTCTTC. This chain connects TRBV5-1 to TRBJ2-1; the D gene is possibly TRBD2 (6 bases). CDR1 is SGHRS, CDR2 YFSETQ, per germline. V lost 7 bases, J lost 0 bases, and 11 bases lay in between. The CDR3 has 14 residues.